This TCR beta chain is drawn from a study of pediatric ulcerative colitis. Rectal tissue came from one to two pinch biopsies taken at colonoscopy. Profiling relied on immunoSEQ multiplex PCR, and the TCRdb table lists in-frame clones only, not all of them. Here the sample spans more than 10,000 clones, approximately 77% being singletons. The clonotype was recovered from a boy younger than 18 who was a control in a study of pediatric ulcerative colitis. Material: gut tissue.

The CDR3: CASSSDRVIGDTQYF. For the CDR3, the DNA is TGTGCCAGCAGCTCGGACAGGGTGATCGGAGATACGCAGTATTTT. J is TRBJ2-3 and V is TRBV11-1; TRBD1 matches 8 bases. The J segment lost 5 bases and the V segment lost 4 bases, leaving 8 bases of the junction unmatched. CDR1 SGHAT and CDR2 FQDESV come from the germline V gene (reference sequence). The CDR3 is 15 amino acids.